This T cell receptor beta chain came from a study of regulatory and conventional T cells in RAG deficiency. Regarding the study as a whole: In Omenn syndrome, Treg and Tconv repertoires overlapped >85%. RAG-deficient patients showed markedly lower Shannon entropy and higher Simpson indices than control T-cell subsets.

The count of this clone is one. The antigen remains unidentified. Germline CDR1 reads SGHRS; CDR2 reads YFSETQ. The CDR3 consists of 14 residues. V lost 4 bases and J lost 5, with 15 bases in between. TCRdb keeps only in-frame clones here, not all; method: immunoSEQ multiplex PCR. The table has around 37,000 clones, roughly 90% seen once. The same specimen was also included in a second study, on regulatory T cells. That report notes: The primer mix had 52 TRBV and 13 TRBJ primers. Regulatory T cells showed the strongest V-J pair restriction and V/J gene skewing among patient repertoires.

The sequenced sample consisted of CD8+ T cells sorted from blood. V gene TRBV5-1 combines with J gene TRBJ2-5; TRBD1 or TRBD2 may be the D gene (6 bases each). The clonotype comes from a human donor in good health. CDR3 DNA sequence: TGCGCCAGCAGCCCCGGGGGCAGCACGGAGACCCAGTACTTC. Amino acids: CASSPGGSTETQYF. Full variable domain (rest looked up from reference TRBV5-1 and TRBJ2-5): KAGVTQTPRYLIKTRGQQVTLSCSPISGHRSVSWYQQTPGQGLQFLFEYFSETQRNKGNFPGRFSGRQFSNSRSEMNVSTLELGDSALYLCASSPGGSTETQYFGPGTRLLVL.